The T cell receptor (beta chain) under discussion was sequenced for a study of cytomegalovirus exposure and HLA in healthy donors. The CDR3 runs to 17 residues. Trimming at V came to 0 bases and at J to 3 bases, leaving 6 bases not matched to a gene. Per the germline V gene, CDR1 is SGDLS and CDR2 is YYNGEE. Note on this clone: Its cognate antigen is unknown.

Study-wide results and limits: It was reportedly the case that the classifier diagnosed cytomegalovirus status with high specificity and sensitivity. Among the most significant clusters, several appeared linked to common viral pathogens in a later analysis. An ancestry cluster, one associated with Asian ancestry, reportedly showed fewer N-insertions than the approximately 670-donor mean in a later analysis.

PCR employed 60 Vbeta and 13 Jbeta primers. Assay: immunoSEQ multiplex PCR; the TCRdb copy retains only in-frame clones and omits some. This table has under 200,000 clones, under 80% appearing once. The source of this sequence is a female donor in good health and CMV-seronegative. Input material: PBMCs. This chain connects TRBV9 to TRBJ2-7, with 13 positions matching TRBD2. The CDR3 DNA sequence: TGTGCCAGCAGCGTAGACATCGGGACTAGCGGGAACTACGAGCAGTACTTC. Translated, it gives CASSVDIGTSGNYEQYF.